Described below is a single TCR beta chain sequence and its context. Libraries were prepared by immunoSEQ multiplex PCR; TCRdb keeps only in-frame clonotypes and omits some of them. The sample has about 49,000 clones, about 88% seen once. The data were obtained in a study of radiotherapy plus CTLA-4 blockade in lung cancer. Overall study context: An objective response was seen in 15% to 20% of patients, and disease control in roughly 28%.

The CDR3 is 13 amino acids. Germline V CDR1 and CDR2: LNHDA, SQIVND (reference sequence). Trimming removed 5 bases from V and 0 bases from J, with 5 bases in between. Patients had chemo-refractory metastatic non-small-cell lung cancer and received focal radiation plus CTLA-4 blockade that used ipilimumab. The input for sequencing was peripheral blood, taken from a patient treated with radiotherapy plus ipilimumab. The clonotype originates from a human donor with non-small cell lung cancer whose response to radiotherapy plus ipilimumab could not be evaluated. This chain connects TRBV19 to TRBJ1-5; D is unclear. The CDR3 loop is CASSYNSNQPQHF. As DNA, the CDR3 is TGTGCCAGTAGTTACAATAGCAATCAGCCCCAGCATTTT.